This passage covers 7 T cell receptor beta chains from one sample sequenced in a study of blood T cell repertoires in COVID-19. Profiled with immunoSEQ multiplex PCR; TCRdb holds only in-frame clones, not every one. Of approximately 200,000 clones in the sample, about 88% were seen once. The sequencing input was peripheral blood. The receptors originated from a young man with acute or convalescent COVID-19.

The chain links TRBV6-1 to TRBJ1-5; 8 bases are a match to TRBD1. From germline, CDR1 is MNHNS and CDR2 SASEGT. The junction had 8 bases not matched to a gene; V was cut back by 1 base and J by 3 bases. The CDR3 is 17 amino acids. The CDR3 DNA reads TGTGCCAGCAGTGAAGACTACAGACAGGGGCACAATCAGCCCCAGCATTTT. Amino acid sequence: CASSEDYRQGHNQPQHF.

The genes are TRBV28 and TRBJ1-5; perhaps TRBD1 as D (5 bases). V was pared by 2 bases and J by 6 bases, with 8 bases between. CDR1 is MDHEN and CDR2 is SYDVKM in the germline V gene. The CDR3 spans 13 residues. In nucleotides, the CDR3 is TGTGCCAGCAGTTTAGTGGGGGGTCAGCCCCAGCATTTT. As protein: CASSLVGGQPQHF.

This clone was recorded once. The chain joins TRBV6-5 to TRBJ1-2, with 11 bases matching TRBD1. V dropped 6 bases and J dropped 8; count of bases not matched to a gene: 11. Germline V gene data show CDR1 as MNHEY and CDR2 as SVGAGI. The CDR3 extends over 15 amino acids. The DNA of the CDR3 is TGTGCCAGCAGCAACTGGGACAGGGGGACGAAGGGCTACACCTTC. Protein sequence: CASSNWDRGTKGYTF.

The chain recombines TRBV5-4 with TRBJ1-1; D remains unclear. CDR3 length: 13 amino acids. Trimming cost V 3 bases and J 2 bases, with 8 bases left between them. Germline V gene lookup returns CDR1 SGHNT and CDR2 YYREEE (reference sequence). Here the CDR3 DNA reads TGTGCCAGCAGCTCCGAGGGCAACACTGAAGCTTTCTTT. Residues: CASSSEGNTEAFF.

J is TRBJ1-6 and V is TRBV6-5; D unclear. Germline CDR1 reads MNHEY; CDR2 reads SVGAGI. Trimming removed 7 bases from V and 9 bases from J, with 19 bases in between. This CDR3 region has 15 residues. The CDR3 loop reads CASISKPAGGSPLHF. DNA for the CDR3: TGTGCCAGCATTAGCAAACCCGCCGGTGGTTCACCCCTCCACTTT.

The V call is TRBV24-1, the J call TRBJ1-6; maybe TRBD1 (6 bases). The length of the CDR3 is 14 residues. V gave up 6 bases and J gave up 5 bases, with 10 bases separating them. CDR1 is KGHDR, CDR2 SFDVKD, per germline. The CDR3 nucleotides are TGTGCCACCAGTCGCAGGGGTAATAATTCACCCCTCCACTTT. This sequence encodes CATSRRGNNSPLHF.

The rearrangement uses TRBV18 and TRBJ1-4; D unclear. The CDR3 runs 11 residues. V lost 5 bases and J 8 bases, leaving 6 bases between the germline ends. Germline CDR1 and CDR2: KGHSH and LQKENI. The CDR3 spells CASSSPEKLFF. The DNA of the CDR3 is TGTGCCAGCTCATCTCCGGAAAAACTGTTTTTT.